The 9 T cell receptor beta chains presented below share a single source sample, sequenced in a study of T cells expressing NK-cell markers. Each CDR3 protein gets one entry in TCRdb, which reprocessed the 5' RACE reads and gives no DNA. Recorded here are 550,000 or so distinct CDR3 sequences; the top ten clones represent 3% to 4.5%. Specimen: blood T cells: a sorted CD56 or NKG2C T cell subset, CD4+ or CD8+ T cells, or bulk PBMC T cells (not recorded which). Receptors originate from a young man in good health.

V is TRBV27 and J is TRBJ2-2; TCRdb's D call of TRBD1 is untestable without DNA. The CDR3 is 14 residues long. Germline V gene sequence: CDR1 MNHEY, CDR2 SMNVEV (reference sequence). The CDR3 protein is CASSLSAPSGELFF.

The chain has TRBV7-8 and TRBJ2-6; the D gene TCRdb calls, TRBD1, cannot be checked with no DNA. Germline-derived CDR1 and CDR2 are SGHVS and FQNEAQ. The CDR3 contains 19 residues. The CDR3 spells CASSLSLGTGTGGANVLTF.

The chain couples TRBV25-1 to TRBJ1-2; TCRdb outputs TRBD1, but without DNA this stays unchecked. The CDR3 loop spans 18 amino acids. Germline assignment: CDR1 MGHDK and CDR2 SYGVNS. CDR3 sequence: CASSGGAGDPTQLYGYTF.

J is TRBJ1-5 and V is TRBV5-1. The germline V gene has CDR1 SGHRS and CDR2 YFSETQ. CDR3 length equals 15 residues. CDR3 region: CASSLGESGWQPQHF.

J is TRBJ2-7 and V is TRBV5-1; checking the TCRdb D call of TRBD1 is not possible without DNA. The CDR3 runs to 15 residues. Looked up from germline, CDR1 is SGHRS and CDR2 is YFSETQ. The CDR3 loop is CASSDRAARIYEQYF.

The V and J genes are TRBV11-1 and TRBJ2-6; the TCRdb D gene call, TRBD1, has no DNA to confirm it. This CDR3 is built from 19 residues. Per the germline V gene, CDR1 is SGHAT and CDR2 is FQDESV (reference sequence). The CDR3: CASSLPPSLSGSGANVLTF.

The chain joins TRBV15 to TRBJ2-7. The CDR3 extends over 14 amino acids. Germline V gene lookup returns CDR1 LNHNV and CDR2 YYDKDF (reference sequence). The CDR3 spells CATSKSERSYEQYF.

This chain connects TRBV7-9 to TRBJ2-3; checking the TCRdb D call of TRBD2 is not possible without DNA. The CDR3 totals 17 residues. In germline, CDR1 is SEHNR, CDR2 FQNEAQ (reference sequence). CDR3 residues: CASSSLTSGSFADTQYF.

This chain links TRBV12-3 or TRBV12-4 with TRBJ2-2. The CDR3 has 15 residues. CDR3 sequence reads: CASRTLTTNTGELFF.